The entry below gives a single T cell receptor (beta chain) sequence along with its context. Only in-frame clones appear in the TCRdb table, and some are missing; sequencing was by immunoSEQ multiplex PCR. The sample has 85,000 to 130,000 clones; just over 90% are singletons. The sample is drawn from a study of OX40 agonist ivuxolimab in advanced cancers. Germline V lookup: CDR1 MNHNS, CDR2 SASEGT. This CDR3 spans 11 amino acids. Trimming shortened V by 7 bases and J by 4 bases, and 7 bases separated the two germline ends. This sequence joins TRBV6-1 and TRBJ2-5; D is possibly TRBD1 or TRBD2 (5 bases each). This TCR was recovered from an adult with an advanced solid tumor such as melanoma, head and neck, liver or kidney cancer. The starting material was CD4+ or CD8+ T cells sorted from blood, obtained in a trial of the OX40 agonist ivuxolimab. CDR3 nucleotides: TGTGCCAGCATGAGGGGAGAGACCCAGTACTTC. Translating it yields CASMRGETQYF.